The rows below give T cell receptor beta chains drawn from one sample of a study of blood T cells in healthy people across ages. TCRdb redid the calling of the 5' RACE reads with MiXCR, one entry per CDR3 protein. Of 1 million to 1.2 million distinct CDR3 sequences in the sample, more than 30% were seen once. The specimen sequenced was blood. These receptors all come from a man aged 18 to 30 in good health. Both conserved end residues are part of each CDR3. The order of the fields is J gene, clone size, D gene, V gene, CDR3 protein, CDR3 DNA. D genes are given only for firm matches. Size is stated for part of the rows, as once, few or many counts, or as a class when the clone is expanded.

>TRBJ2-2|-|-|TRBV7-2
CASSLESSGELFF
TGTGCCAGCAGCTTAGAATCGTCCGGGGAGCTGTTTTTT
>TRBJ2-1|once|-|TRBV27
CASILKGSYNEQFF
TGTGCCAGCATTTTAAAGGGCAGCTACAATGAGCAGTTCTTC
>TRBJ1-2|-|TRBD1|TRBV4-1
CASSSPSDRGGYTF
TGCGCCAGCAGCTCGCCTTCAGACAGGGGTGGCTACACCTTC
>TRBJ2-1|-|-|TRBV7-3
CASSSGHASNEQFF
TGTGCCAGCAGCTCAGGACACGCATCCAATGAGCAGTTCTTC
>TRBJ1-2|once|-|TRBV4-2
CASSQVGRGEGYTF
TGTGCCAGCAGCCAAGTCGGGCGGGGGGAAGGCTACACCTTC
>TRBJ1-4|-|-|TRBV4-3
CASSQERADEKLFF
TGCGCCAGCAGCCAAGAAAGGGCAGACGAAAAACTGTTTTTT
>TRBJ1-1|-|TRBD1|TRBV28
CASELTGAGTEAFF
TGTGCCAGCGAACTTACAGGGGCCGGCACTGAAGCTTTCTTT
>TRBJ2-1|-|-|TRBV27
CASLPAGDNEQFF
TGTGCCAGCCTCCCGGCGGGCGACAATGAGCAGTTCTTC
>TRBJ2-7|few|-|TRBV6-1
CASSEALRGYEQYF
TGTGCCAGCAGTGAAGCGCTTAGAGGGTACGAGCAGTACTTC
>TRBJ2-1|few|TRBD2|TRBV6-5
CASSYSPSGGPHEQFF
TGTGCCAGCAGTTACTCGCCTAGCGGGGGGCCACATGAGCAGTTCTTC
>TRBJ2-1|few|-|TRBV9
CASSVDGGPYNEQFF
TGTGCCAGCAGCGTAGACGGGGGGCCCTACAATGAGCAGTTCTTC
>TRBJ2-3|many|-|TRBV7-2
CASTTSEAQYF
TGTGCCAGCACTACTTCGGAGGCGCAGTATTTT
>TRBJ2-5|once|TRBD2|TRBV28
CASRTGLGLPYF
TGTGCCAGCAGAACCGGACTAGGCCTTCCGTACTTC
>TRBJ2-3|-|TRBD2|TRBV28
CASPPASGSTDTQYF
TGTGCCAGCCCACCAGCTAGCGGGAGCACAGATACGCAGTATTTT
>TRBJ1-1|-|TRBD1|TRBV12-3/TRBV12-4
CASSSLGGALNTEAFF
TGTGCCAGCAGTTCTTTAGGGGGCGCCTTGAACACTGAAGCTTTCTTT
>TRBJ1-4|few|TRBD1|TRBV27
CASSLWGQENEKLFF
TGTGCCAGCAGTTTATGGGGACAGGAAAATGAAAAACTGTTTTTT
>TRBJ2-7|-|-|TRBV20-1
CSARQKSSYEQYF
TGCAGTGCCAGACAGAAGAGCTCCTACGAGCAGTACTTC
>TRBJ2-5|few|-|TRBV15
CATSRGGGSQETQYF
TGTGCCACCAGCAGAGGCGGAGGCAGCCAAGAGACCCAGTACTTC
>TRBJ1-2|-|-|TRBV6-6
CAGKKPGRDNYGYTF
TGTGCCGGCAAAAAACCGGGAAGGGACAACTATGGCTACACCTTC
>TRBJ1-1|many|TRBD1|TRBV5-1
CASSLTGGAAEAFF
TGCGCCAGCAGCTTGACAGGGGGAGCGGCTGAAGCTTTCTTT
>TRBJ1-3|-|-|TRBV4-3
CASSQDRGSGAGNTIYF
TGCGCCAGCAGCCAAGACAGGGGAAGTGGGGCTGGAAACACCATATATTTT
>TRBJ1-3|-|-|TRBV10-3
CAISESETVNSGNTIYF
TGTGCCATCAGTGAGTCGGAGACGGTTAACTCTGGAAACACCATATATTTT
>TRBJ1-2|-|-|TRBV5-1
CASSLASWGGDGYTF
TGCGCCAGCAGCTTGGCCAGTTGGGGCGGGGATGGCTACACCTTC
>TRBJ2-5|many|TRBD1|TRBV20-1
CSAASRTGAAETQYF
TGCAGTGCTGCCAGCCGGACAGGGGCGGCAGAGACCCAGTACTTC
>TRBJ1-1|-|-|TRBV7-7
CAGSFPAVGRQGNTEAFF
TGTGCTGGCAGCTTCCCGGCCGTCGGTCGGCAGGGGAACACTGAAGCTTTCTTT
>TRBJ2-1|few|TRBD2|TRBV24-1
CATSDLSGSGGPYNEQFF
TGTGCCACCAGTGATTTATCGGGTAGCGGGGGCCCTTACAATGAGCAGTTCTTC
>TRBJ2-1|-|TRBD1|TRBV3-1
CASSHWTGGTNERFF
TGTGCCAGCAGCCATTGGACAGGGGGCACGAATGAGCGGTTCTTC
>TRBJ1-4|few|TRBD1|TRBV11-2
CASSRTGDEKLFF
TGTGCCAGCAGCCGGACAGGGGATGAAAAACTGTTTTTT
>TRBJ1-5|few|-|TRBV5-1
CASRQTPTNQPQHF
TGCGCCAGCAGACAGACACCTACAAATCAGCCCCAGCATTTT
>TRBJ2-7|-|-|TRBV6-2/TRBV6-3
CASSYGDNTYEQYF
TGTGCCAGCAGTTACGGGGACAACACTTACGAGCAGTACTTC
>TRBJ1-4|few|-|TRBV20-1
CSASPTGVEKLFF
TGCAGTGCTAGTCCGACTGGGGTTGAAAAACTGTTTTTT
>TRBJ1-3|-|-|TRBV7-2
CASSLGPTGNTIYF
TGTGCCAGCAGCTTAGGGCCAACTGGAAACACCATATATTTT
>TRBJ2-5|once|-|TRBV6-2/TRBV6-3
CASSSVPPNNEQETQYF
TGTGCCAGCAGTTCCGTCCCGCCGAACAATGAACAAGAGACCCAGTACTTC
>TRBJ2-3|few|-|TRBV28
CASSVYSTDTQYF
TGTGCCAGCAGTGTATACAGCACAGATACGCAGTATTTT
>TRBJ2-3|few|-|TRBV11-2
CASEPGATDTQYF
TGTGCCAGCGAACCCGGGGCCACAGATACGCAGTATTTT
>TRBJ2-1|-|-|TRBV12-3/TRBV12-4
CASGAPGSSYNEQFF
TGTGCCAGCGGAGCCCCGGGGTCCTCCTACAATGAGCAGTTCTTC
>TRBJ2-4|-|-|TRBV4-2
CASTQEEMGGPRAKNIQYF
TGTGCCAGCACCCAAGAGGAGATGGGGGGGCCACGAGCCAAAAACATTCAGTACTTC
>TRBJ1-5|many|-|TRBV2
CASSVFPNQPQHF
TGTGCCAGCAGTGTTTTTCCCAATCAGCCCCAGCATTTT
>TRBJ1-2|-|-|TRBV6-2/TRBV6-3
CASSHLGVRNGYTF
TGTGCCAGCAGCCACCTTGGGGTGAGGAATGGCTACACCTTC
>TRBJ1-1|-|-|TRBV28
CASSSIHGPENTEAFF
TGTGCCAGCAGTTCTATACACGGGCCGGAGAACACTGAAGCTTTCTTT
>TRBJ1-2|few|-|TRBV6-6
CASFGDYGYTF
TGTGCCAGCTTTGGGGATTATGGCTACACCTTC